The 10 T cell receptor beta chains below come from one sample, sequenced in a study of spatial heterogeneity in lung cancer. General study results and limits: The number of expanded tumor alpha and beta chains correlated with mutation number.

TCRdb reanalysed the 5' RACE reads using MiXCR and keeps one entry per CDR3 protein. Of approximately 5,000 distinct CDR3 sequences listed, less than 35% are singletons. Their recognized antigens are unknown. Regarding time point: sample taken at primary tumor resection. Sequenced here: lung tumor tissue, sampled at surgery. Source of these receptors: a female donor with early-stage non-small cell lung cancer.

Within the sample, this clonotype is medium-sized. The CDR3 DNA reads as TGTGCCAGCAGTGAATTGACAGTTGCCTACGAGCAGTACTTC. Translated: CASSELTVAYEQYF. V is TRBV6-1 and J is TRBJ2-7; tentatively, D is TRBD1 (5 bases). CDR1 and CDR2 from the germline V gene are MNHNS and SASEGT. The V gene lost 2 bases and the J gene lost 2 bases, with 10 bases spanning the gap. This CDR3 contains 14 residues.

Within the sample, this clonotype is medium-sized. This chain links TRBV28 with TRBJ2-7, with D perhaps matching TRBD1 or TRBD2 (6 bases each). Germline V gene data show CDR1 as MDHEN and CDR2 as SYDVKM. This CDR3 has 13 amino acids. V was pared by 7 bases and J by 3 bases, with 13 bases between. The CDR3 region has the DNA TGTGCCAGCATCGGAGGGGGAAACTACGAGCAGTACTTC. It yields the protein CASIGGGNYEQYF.

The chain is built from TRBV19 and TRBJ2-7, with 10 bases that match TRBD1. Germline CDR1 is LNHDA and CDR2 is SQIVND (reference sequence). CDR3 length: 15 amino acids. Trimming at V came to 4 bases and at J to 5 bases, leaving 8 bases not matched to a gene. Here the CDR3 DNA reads TGTGCCAGTAGTAGGTTGACAGGGGGCAGCGACGAGCAGTACTTC. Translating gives CASSRLTGGSDEQYF.

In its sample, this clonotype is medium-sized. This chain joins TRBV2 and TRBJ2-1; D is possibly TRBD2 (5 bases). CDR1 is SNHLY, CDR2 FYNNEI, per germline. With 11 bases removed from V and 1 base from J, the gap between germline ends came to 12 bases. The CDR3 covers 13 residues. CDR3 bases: TGTGCCGGTGCCGGGATATCCTACAATGAGCAGTTCTTC. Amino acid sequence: CAGAGISYNEQFF.

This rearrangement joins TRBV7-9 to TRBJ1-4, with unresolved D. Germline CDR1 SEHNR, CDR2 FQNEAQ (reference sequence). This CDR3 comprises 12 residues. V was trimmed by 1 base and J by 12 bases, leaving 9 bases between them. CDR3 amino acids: CASSLVHPQLFF. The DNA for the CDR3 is TGTGCCAGCAGCTTAGTTCACCCCCAACTGTTTTTT.

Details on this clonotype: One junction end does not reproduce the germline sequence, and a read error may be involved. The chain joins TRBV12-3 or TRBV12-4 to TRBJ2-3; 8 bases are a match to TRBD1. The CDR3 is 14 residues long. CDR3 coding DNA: TGTGCCAGCAGTTTCCGGACTGGGACAGGTACGCAGTATTTT. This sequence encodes CASSFRTGTGTQYF.

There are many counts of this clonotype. CDR3 loop: CASRLSTGSSAYEQYF. The CDR3 DNA follows: TGTGCCAGCAGGCTTTCCACAGGGAGTTCGGCCTACGAGCAGTACTTC. The rearrangement uses TRBV28 and TRBJ2-7; perhaps TRBD1 as D (6 bases). Germline V CDR1 and CDR2: MDHEN, SYDVKM. The CDR3 loop spans 16 amino acids. Trimming removed 6 bases at V and 2 bases at J, with 20 bases between.

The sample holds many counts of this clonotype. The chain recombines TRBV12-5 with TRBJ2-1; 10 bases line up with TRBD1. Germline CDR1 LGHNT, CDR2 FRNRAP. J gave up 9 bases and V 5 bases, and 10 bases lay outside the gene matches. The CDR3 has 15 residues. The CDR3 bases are TGTGCTAGTGGTCCAGCGACAGGGGGCCGGGGTGAGCAGTTCTTC. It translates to CASGPATGGRGEQFF.

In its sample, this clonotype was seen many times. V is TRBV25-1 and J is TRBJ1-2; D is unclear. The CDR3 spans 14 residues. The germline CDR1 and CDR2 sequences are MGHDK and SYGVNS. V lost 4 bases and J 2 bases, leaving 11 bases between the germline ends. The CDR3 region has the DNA TGTGCCAGCAGTGGAGGCTTCTTCAACTATGGCTACACCTTC. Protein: CASSGGFFNYGYTF.

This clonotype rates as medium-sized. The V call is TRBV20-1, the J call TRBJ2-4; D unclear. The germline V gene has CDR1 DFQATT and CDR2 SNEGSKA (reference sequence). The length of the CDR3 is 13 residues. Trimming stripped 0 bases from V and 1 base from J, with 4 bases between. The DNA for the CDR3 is TGCAGTGCTAGAGACAGGGCCAAAAACATTCAGTACTTC. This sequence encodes CSARDRAKNIQYF.